This T cell receptor beta chain emerged from a study of T cell repertoires in cytomegalovirus infection. The wider study: Recently identified HLA-C-restricted CMV epitopes and well-studied HLA-B-restricted CMV epitopes were used by the study. Overall study findings and caveats: HLA-C-restricted CMV clonotypes gave the most frequent clonotype in two of eight donors.

This clonotype appeared many times. The antigen is not known. MiXCR was run by TCRdb on the reads, yielding one entry per CDR3 protein. The repertoire has approximately 280,000 distinct CDR3 sequences, 20% to 25% of them found once; the top ten carry roughly 20%. The CDR3 is 17 residues long. CDR1 is LNHDA, CDR2 SQIVND, per germline (reference sequence). The trim removed 5 bases at V and 6 bases at J, leaving 11 bases unmatched. Sequences were derived from cultured PBMCs, sampled from culture after CMV antigen stimulation. This clonotype was sampled from a human donor in good health (CMV status not recorded). Some clones in this sample may be carry-over from other donors' samples. The gene calls are TRBV19 and TRBJ2-2; 11 nucleotides align to TRBD2. The CDR3 protein is CASSFPSTSGNSGELFF. The CDR3 DNA sequence: TGTGCCAGTAGTTTTCCTTCGACTAGCGGGAATTCCGGGGAGCTGTTTTTT.